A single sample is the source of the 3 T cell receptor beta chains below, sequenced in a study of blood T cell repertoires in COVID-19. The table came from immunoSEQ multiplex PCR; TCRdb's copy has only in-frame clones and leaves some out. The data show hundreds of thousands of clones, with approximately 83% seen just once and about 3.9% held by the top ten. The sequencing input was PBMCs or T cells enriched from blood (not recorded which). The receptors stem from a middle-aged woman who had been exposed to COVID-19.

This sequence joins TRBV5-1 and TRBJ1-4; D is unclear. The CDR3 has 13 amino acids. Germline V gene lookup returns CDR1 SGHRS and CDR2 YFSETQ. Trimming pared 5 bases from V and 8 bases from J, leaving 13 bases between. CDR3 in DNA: TGCGCCAGCAGTCCCGTTTCCTTGGAAAAACTGTTTTTT. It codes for CASSPVSLEKLFF.

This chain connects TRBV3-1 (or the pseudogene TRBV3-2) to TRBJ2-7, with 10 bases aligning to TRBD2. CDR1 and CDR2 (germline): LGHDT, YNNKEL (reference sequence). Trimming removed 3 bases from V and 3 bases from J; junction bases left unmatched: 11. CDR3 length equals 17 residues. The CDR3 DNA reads TGTGCCAGCAGCCACGGGATTAAGCTAGCGGGGGTCTACGAGCAGTACTTC. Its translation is CASSHGIKLAGVYEQYF.

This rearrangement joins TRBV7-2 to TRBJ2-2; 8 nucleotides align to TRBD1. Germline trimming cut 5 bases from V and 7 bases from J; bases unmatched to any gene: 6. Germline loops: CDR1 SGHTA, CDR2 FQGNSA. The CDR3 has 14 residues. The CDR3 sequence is CASSPGQGNGELFF. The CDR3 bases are TGTGCCAGCAGCCCCGGACAGGGTAACGGGGAGCTGTTTTTT.